These 17 T cell receptor beta chains came from one sample sequenced in a study of shared clonotypes between healthy human individuals. The naive CD8 fraction comprised CD45RO-negative cells positively selected for CCR7 and excluded terminally differentiated effector memory CD45RA+ cells. The assay was immunoSEQ multiplex PCR, and TCRdb's table has in-frame clones only and misses some. The sample contains roughly 770,000 clones, about 96% of which appear only once. Sequencing used naive CD8+ T cells sorted from blood. These receptors came from a man younger than 45 in good health.

This chain uses TRBV2 with TRBJ2-2, with 9 bases lining up with TRBD2. The germline CDR1 and CDR2 sequences are SNHLY and FYNNEI. This CDR3 is 16 amino acids long. V gave up 3 bases and J gave up 6 bases; unmatched junction bases: 8. Written as DNA, the CDR3 is TGTGCCAGCAGTGATTATGCGGGAGGGCCGTCCGGGGAGCTGTTTTTT. This encodes CASSDYAGGPSGELFF.

The chain couples TRBV28 to TRBJ2-7; the D gene is possibly TRBD1 (6 bases). The germline V gene encodes CDR1 MDHEN and CDR2 SYDVKM. The V gene lost 7 bases and the J gene lost 1 base, with 17 bases spanning the gap. The CDR3 is 15 amino acids. The CDR3 DNA reads as TGTGCCAGCACCGTAGGACAGTTCACTTCCTACGAGCAGTACTTC. Translated, it gives CASTVGQFTSYEQYF.

This clone has a single count. The chain recombines TRBV28 with TRBJ1-1; 7 positions match TRBD1. Trimming removed 4 bases from V and 11 bases from J; junction bases left unmatched: 10. CDR3 length equals 13 residues. CDR1 MDHEN and CDR2 SYDVKM come from the germline V gene. CDR3 DNA: TGTGCCAGCAGTTCCCGACAGGGTGGGACGGCTTTCTTT. This gives the protein CASSSRQGGTAFF.

The V gene is TRBV7-8, the J gene TRBJ2-7; 7 bases map to TRBD2. This CDR3 contains 19 residues. V lost 1 base and J lost 0; bases outside the gene matches: 15. Germline V gene lookup returns CDR1 SGHVS and CDR2 FQNEAQ. The DNA for the CDR3 is TGTGCCAGCAGCTTAGATAGGCTAGCGGACGCGTTCAACTCCTACGAGCAGTACTTC. It codes for CASSLDRLADAFNSYEQYF.

The chain joins TRBV20-1 to TRBJ2-1; D uncertain. The CDR3 spans 11 residues. Germline values: CDR1 DFQATT, CDR2 SNEGSKA (reference sequence). V lost 8 bases, J lost 10 bases, and 15 bases lay in between. CDR3 sequence (DNA): TGCAGTTCCAGTTCGAGAAACGAGCAGTTCTTC. Amino acid sequence: CSSSSRNEQFF.

The V call is TRBV28, the J call TRBJ2-1, with 11 bases matching TRBD2. Unmatched junction bases numbered 13, after V lost 5 bases and J lost 7 bases. Germline V gene lookup returns CDR1 MDHEN and CDR2 SYDVKM. The CDR3 consists of 17 residues. Here the CDR3 DNA reads TGTGCCAGCAGTCCCCTGAGTAGCGGGAGGGCCACGAATGAGCAGTTCTTC. Translation gives CASSPLSSGRATNEQFF.

The chain links TRBV7-7 to TRBJ2-1, with a weak D call TRBD2 (6 bases). This CDR3 has 15 residues. Trimming took 5 bases from V and 4 from J, leaving 15 bases between them. Germline assignment: CDR1 SSHAT and CDR2 FNYEAQ (reference sequence). The CDR3 loop is CASSPGTSPYNEQFF. CDR3 DNA: TGTGCCAGCAGCCCTGGCACTAGCCCATACAATGAGCAGTTCTTC.

This chain joins TRBV2 and TRBJ2-3; D may be TRBD2 (6 bases). The V gene's germline CDR1 is SNHLY and CDR2 FYNNEI. This CDR3 spans 14 amino acids. The germline V and J ends were trimmed by 6 bases and 2 bases, with 12 bases remaining between them. CDR3 in DNA: TGTGCCAGCAGCCCAGCGGGTTCCACAGATACGCAGTATTTT. Residues: CASSPAGSTDTQYF.

The J gene is TRBJ2-7, the V gene TRBV25-1; a possible D gene is TRBD2 (5 bases). Trimming shortened V by 8 bases and J by 2 bases, and 13 bases separated the two germline ends. CDR1 and CDR2 (germline): MGHDK, SYGVNS. The CDR3 runs to 13 residues. CDR3 sequence (DNA): TGTGCCAGCGAGGGTAGCGCGACCTACGAGCAGTACTTC. Translated, it gives CASEGSATYEQYF.

The V and J genes are TRBV29-1 and TRBJ2-6; the D is unclear. V shed 3 bases and J shed 2 bases, with 5 bases lying between them. This CDR3 contains 13 residues. CDR1 and CDR2 from the germline V gene are SQVTM and ANQGSEA. CDR3 nucleotide sequence: TGCAGCGTTGAGAGACCTGGGGCCAACGTCCTGACTTTC. Translated, it gives CSVERPGANVLTF.

The V gene is TRBV29-1, the J gene TRBJ2-5; 7 nucleotides line up with TRBD2. Germline trimming cut 4 bases from V and 2 bases from J; bases unmatched to any gene: 7. Germline assignment: CDR1 SQVTM and CDR2 ANQGSEA. The CDR3 has 14 residues. CDR3: CSVVGLAAQETQYF. CDR3 DNA: TGCAGCGTTGTAGGGCTAGCGGCACAAGAGACCCAGTACTTC.

J is TRBJ2-3 and V is TRBV18; D is ambiguous. CDR3 length: 16 residues. Trimming removed 2 bases from V and 4 bases from J, with 16 bases in between. CDR1 is KGHSH, CDR2 LQKENI, per germline. CDR3 loop: CASSPGQEGFSDTQYF. CDR3 coding DNA: TGTGCCAGCTCACCAGGGCAGGAAGGTTTTTCAGATACGCAGTATTTT.

This chain joins TRBV10-2 and TRBJ1-4; a weak D match, TRBD1 (6 bases). The CDR3 is 13 residues long. Germline V lookup: CDR1 WSHSY, CDR2 SAAADI. Trimming removed 7 bases from V and 8 bases from J, with 14 bases in between. As DNA, the CDR3 is TGCGCCAGCACTAAGGACAGTCGCGAAAAACTGTTTTTT. Translation: CASTKDSREKLFF.

The chain is built from TRBV7-9 and TRBJ1-1; TRBD1 agrees at 8 bases. This CDR3 contains 15 residues. Trimming took 5 bases from V and 4 from J; bases not matched to a gene: 9. Germline values: CDR1 SEHNR, CDR2 FQNEAQ (reference sequence). CDR3 DNA sequence: TGTGCCAGCAGCGGGACAGGAGGGGGGAGCACTGAAGCTTTCTTT. As protein: CASSGTGGGSTEAFF. Full variable domain (missing parts from reference TRBV7-9 and TRBJ1-1): DTGVSQNPRHKITKRGQNVTFRCDPISEHNRLYWYRQTLGQGPEFLTYFQNEAQLEKSRLLSDRFSAERPKGSFSTLEIQRTEQGDSAMYLCASSGTGGGSTEAFFGQGTRLTVV.

The chain employs TRBV19 and TRBJ2-7; 16 bases match TRBD2. The CDR3 covers 19 residues. CDR1 is LNHDA and CDR2 is SQIVND in the germline V gene (reference sequence). With 5 bases clipped from V and 2 bases from J, the junction kept 12 bases outside the gene matches. DNA of the CDR3: TGTGCCAGTAGTCTGGGACTAGCGGGAGGGCTCTTGGAAACCTACGAGCAGTACTTC. Translating gives CASSLGLAGGLLETYEQYF.

This chain connects TRBV7-9 to TRBJ2-6; D remains unclear. CDR1 SEHNR and CDR2 FQNEAQ come from the germline V gene (reference sequence). The V and J ends lost 4 bases and 0 bases respectively, with 4 bases between them. The CDR3 totals 14 residues. CDR3 protein: CASSSVSGANVLTF. The CDR3 coding sequence is TGTGCCAGCAGCTCGGTCTCTGGGGCCAACGTCCTGACTTTC.

The chain combines TRBV5-4 with TRBJ1-1; D gene uncertain. This CDR3 spans 15 amino acids. The germline V and J ends were trimmed by 3 bases and 0 bases, with 12 bases remaining between them. Germline-derived CDR1 and CDR2 are SGHNT and YYREEE (reference sequence). Written as DNA, the CDR3 is TGTGCCAGCAGCTCAAGGAGGGCCGTGAACACTGAAGCTTTCTTT. This encodes CASSSRRAVNTEAFF.